The 16 T cell receptor beta chains below come from one sample, sequenced in a study of cytotoxic CD8 clonotypes in ibrutinib-treated CLL. Using immunoSEQ multiplex PCR, the repertoire was profiled, and TCRdb retains in-frame clones only, with some absent. The table records approximately 200,000 clones, roughly 72% of them present only once. Here the sequenced sample was PBMCs, taken after 24 months of ibrutinib treatment. The receptors shown here come from a human donor with chronic lymphocytic leukemia.

This clone was recorded only once. This chain joins TRBV7-2 and TRBJ2-1; D might be TRBD1 (5 bases). The CDR3 extends over 19 amino acids. Germline CDR1 and CDR2: SGHTA and FQGNSA. Deletions cut 6 bases from V and 5 bases from J, with 29 bases between. The CDR3 DNA is TGTGCCAGCAGTCCGCGTAGGAAGGAGTTGGGGCAGTTCAACAATGAGCAGTTCTTC. Translated, it gives CASSPRRKELGQFNNEQFF.

The chain joins TRBV6-4 to TRBJ2-1; D might be TRBD1 (6 bases). V was pared by 4 bases and J by 9 bases, with 13 bases between. CDR1 and CDR2 (germline): MRHNA, SNTAGT. This CDR3 has 13 residues. CDR3 nucleotides: TGTGCCAGCAGTGTGCAGGGGCGAGGTGAGCAGTTCTTC. It is translated as CASSVQGRGEQFF.

The DNA for the CDR3 is TGCGCCAGCAGCCAAGATCTTGGGCTAGCAGCCACAGATACGCAGTATTTT. It yields the protein CASSQDLGLAATDTQYF. The rearrangement joins TRBV4-3 to TRBJ2-3; D might be TRBD2 (5 bases). The CDR3 contains 17 residues. Germline values: CDR1 LGHNA, CDR2 YSLEER. V gave up 0 bases and J gave up 2 bases, with 15 bases separating them.

The sample holds one count of this clone. The V and J genes are TRBV30 and TRBJ2-7; 9 bases match TRBD1. This CDR3 has 12 amino acids. CDR1 is GTSNPN and CDR2 is SVGIG in the germline V gene (reference sequence). With 5 bases clipped from V and 3 bases from J, the junction kept 2 bases outside the gene matches. The CDR3 is CAWDRGNYEQYF. As DNA, the CDR3 is TGTGCCTGGGACAGGGGGAACTACGAGCAGTACTTC.

This clone was picked up one time. J is TRBJ2-2 and V is TRBV7-7; 9 nucleotides match TRBD2. V was clipped by 0 bases and J by 6 bases; unmatched bases: 5. The CDR3 runs 16 residues. Germline CDR1 reads SSHAT; CDR2 reads FNYEAQ (reference sequence). The CDR3 spells CASSLAVAGVSGELFF. The CDR3 DNA reads as TGTGCCAGCAGCTTAGCAGTAGCGGGAGTGTCCGGGGAGCTGTTTTTT.

The chain links TRBV4-3 to TRBJ1-1, with D hard to call. The CDR3 has 15 residues. CDR1 is LGHNA and CDR2 is YSLEER in the germline V gene. V shed 3 bases and J shed 4 bases, with 15 bases lying between them. CDR3 DNA sequence: TGCGCCAGCAGCCATGGTTCTAGATTGGGCACTGAAGCTTTCTTT. Translated, it gives CASSHGSRLGTEAFF.

The genes are TRBV6-6 and TRBJ2-1, with D perhaps TRBD1 or TRBD2 (5 bases each). The CDR3 totals 12 residues. The germline V gene encodes CDR1 MNHNY and CDR2 SVGAGI (reference sequence). The V end lost 2 bases, the J end lost 8 bases, and 7 bases lay between the germline ends. CDR3 sequence (DNA): TGTGCCAGCAGTTACCGGGGCGATGAGCAGTTCTTC. Amino acids: CASSYRGDEQFF.

This sequence joins TRBV4-1 and TRBJ2-3; D is uncertain. V was clipped by 0 bases and J by 5 bases, with 15 bases between them. CDR1 is MGHRA, CDR2 YSYEKL, per germline. The CDR3 consists of 16 residues. Written as DNA, the CDR3 is TGCGCCAGCAGCCAAGATAGGCGTGTTGGGGAAGATACGCAGTATTTT. It translates to CASSQDRRVGEDTQYF.

This chain connects TRBV5-1 to TRBJ2-2; 7 bases line up with TRBD1. J lost 0 bases, V lost 1 base, and 3 bases had no gene match. The CDR3 is 16 residues long. The germline V gene encodes CDR1 SGHRS and CDR2 YFSETQ. CDR3 DNA sequence: TGCGCCAGCAGCTTGTTGGGACAGTCGAACACCGGGGAGCTGTTTTTT. This sequence encodes CASSLLGQSNTGELFF.

Only one count was recorded for this clone. The V call is TRBV2, the J call TRBJ2-2; D not resolved. The ends were cut back, 4 bases at V and 4 bases at J, with 19 bases in the middle. Per the germline V gene, CDR1 is SNHLY and CDR2 is FYNNEI. The CDR3 spans 17 residues. The CDR3 nucleotides read TGTGCCAGCAGTGCGACTTTAATTGGGTTGAGCACCGGGGAGCTGTTTTTT. This encodes CASSATLIGLSTGELFF.

The chain employs TRBV27 and TRBJ1-5; D might be TRBD1 (6 bases). Between the trimmed V and J ends, which lost 1 base and 5 bases, there was a span of 9 bases. The germline V gene encodes CDR1 MNHEY and CDR2 SMNVEV (reference sequence). The CDR3 extends over 14 amino acids. CDR3 sequence: CASSLWGADQPQHF. Written as DNA, the CDR3 is TGTGCCAGCAGTTTATGGGGGGCGGATCAGCCCCAGCATTTT.

About this clone: It is unclear where the CDR3 begins or ends on the DNA, so no DNA is shown, and the CDR3 is as TCRdb lists it. V gene TRBV7-9 combines with J gene TRBJ1-2. CDR1 is SEHNR and CDR2 is FQNEAQ in the germline V gene (reference sequence). A total of 15 residues make up the CDR3, ends included. The CDR3 loop is CASSLALRAGDGYTF.

V and J are TRBV30 and TRBJ2-7; TRBD1 matches at 9 bases. Germline CDR1 reads GTSNPN; CDR2 reads SVGIG (reference sequence). The trim removed 0 bases at V and 7 bases at J, leaving 10 bases unmatched. The CDR3 is made up of 15 amino acids. The CDR3 sequence: CAWSVRGDRENEQYF. The CDR3 nucleotides read TGTGCCTGGAGTGTACGAGGGGACAGGGAGAATGAGCAGTACTTC.

The CDR3: CASSFNRGGDTQYF. CDR3 DNA: TGTGCCAGCAGCTTTAATCGGGGTGGAGATACGCAGTATTTT. This sequence joins TRBV11-1 and TRBJ2-3, with a possible D match to TRBD2 (5 bases). The CDR3 is 14 residues long. Germline V CDR1 and CDR2: SGHAT, FQDESV (reference sequence). Trimming cost V 3 bases and J 5 bases, with 12 bases left between them.

The V call is TRBV2, the J call TRBJ2-6, with unresolved D. The V end lost 5 bases, the J end lost 0 bases, and 8 bases lay between the germline ends. The CDR3 is 15 amino acids. Per the germline V gene, CDR1 is SNHLY and CDR2 is FYNNEI. CDR3 region: CASSTSSSGANVLTF. The CDR3 region has the DNA TGTGCCAGCAGTACCTCGAGCTCTGGGGCCAACGTCCTGACTTTC.

The rearrangement joins TRBV29-1 to TRBJ2-2; unclear D gene. The CDR3 sequence is 12 residues long. In germline, CDR1 is SQVTM, CDR2 ANQGSEA. V lost 3 bases and J lost 6, with 8 bases in between. The CDR3 here is CSVEKTPGELFF. As DNA, the CDR3 is TGCAGCGTTGAGAAAACGCCCGGGGAGCTGTTTTTT.